A single sample gave rise to the 5 T cell receptor beta chains below, sequenced in a study of shared clonotypes between healthy human individuals. Naive CD8 cells lacked CD45RO, underwent positive selection for CCR7 and left out terminally differentiated effector memory CD45RA+ cells. Profiled with immunoSEQ multiplex PCR; TCRdb holds only in-frame clones, not every one. The data show 1.5 million to 2.5 million clones, about 95% seen once. The sample was naive CD8+ T cells sorted from blood. These receptors came from a man aged 18 to 29 in good health.

The chain carries TRBV19 and TRBJ2-2; D remains unclear. Germline lookup yields CDR1 LNHDA and CDR2 SQIVND (reference sequence). The CDR3 length is 13 residues. Trimming took 4 bases from V and 1 from J, leaving 4 bases between them. The CDR3 DNA follows: TGTGCCAGTAGTAGTCAGAACACCGGGGAGCTGTTTTTT. It is translated as CASSSQNTGELFF.

V usage is TRBV27 and J usage is TRBJ2-2; maybe TRBD1 (6 bases). Per germline, CDR1 MNHEY and CDR2 SMNVEV (reference sequence). This CDR3 is built from 17 residues. Between the trimmed V and J ends, which lost 0 bases and 3 bases, there was a span of 14 bases. CDR3 residues: CASSLSAPQGYTGELFF. The DNA for the CDR3 is TGTGCCAGCAGTTTATCCGCACCGCAGGGGTACACCGGGGAGCTGTTTTTT.

This clone appeared once. J is TRBJ1-3 and V is TRBV5-3; D gene uncertain. TRBV5-3 counts as an open reading frame of uncertain function. The V end was cut by 6 bases, the J end by 0 bases, with 16 bases between. The CDR3 contains 16 residues. The CDR3 DNA is TGTGCCAGAATCGAACACCCCGCTTACTCTGGAAACACCATATATTTT. Amino acid sequence: CARIEHPAYSGNTIYF.

This chain links TRBV7-9 with TRBJ2-5, with D possibly TRBD1 on 5 matching bases. Germline lookup yields CDR1 SEHNR and CDR2 FQNEAQ (reference sequence). The V end lost 4 bases, the J end lost 2 bases, and 11 bases lay between the germline ends. This CDR3 spans 14 amino acids. CDR3 residues: CASSSVDIQETQYF. The CDR3 DNA reads as TGTGCCAGCAGCTCCGTGGACATTCAAGAGACCCAGTACTTC.

The rearrangement uses TRBV7-9 and TRBJ1-1; 7 positions agree with TRBD1. V lost 1 base and J lost 2; bases outside the gene matches: 7. This CDR3 is built from 16 residues. Germline values: CDR1 SEHNR, CDR2 FQNEAQ (reference sequence). CDR3 DNA sequence: TGTGCCAGCAGCTTAGAAGGGGGCGAGGTTAACACTGAAGCTTTCTTT. The encoded protein is CASSLEGGEVNTEAFF.